The sequence of this TCR beta chain was determined in a study of vaccination effects on CD4 cells after COVID-19. Study-level points and caveats: Substantial clonal contraction characterized both infection- and vaccine-induced clones late after vaccination.

Profiled with immunoSEQ multiplex PCR; TCRdb holds only in-frame clones, not every one. The table has 65,000 or so clones, 70% to 80% seen once. Details on this clone: Its target is unknown.

After expansion with viral peptide pools in the ViraFEST assay, antigen-specific CD4+ T cells were sequenced. With roughly 9 days of culture completed, CD4+ T cells were isolated. Nucleocapsid antibodies were negative in the vaccine recipients, who had never had SARS-CoV-2 infection. Wells containing two million PBMC each were cultured with 9 to 10 IU/ml IL-2 and approximately 10 ug/ml peptides. IL-2 medium took the place of half the medium on both days 3 and 7. CDR3 length: 15 amino acids. J gave up 4 bases and V 7 bases, and 12 bases lay outside the gene matches. Germline values: CDR1 MNHEY, CDR2 SVGAGI.

This clonotype was sampled from a human donor who received a COVID-19 vaccine. The chain links TRBV6-5 to TRBJ1-2, with 7 positions matching TRBD1. Sequences were derived from CD4+ T cells from PBMCs cultured with HCoV-NL63 spike peptides, sampled before COVID-19 vaccination. CDR3: CASTPDRALAYGYTF. Written as DNA, the CDR3 is TGTGCCAGCACCCCCGACAGGGCCCTCGCCTATGGCTACACCTTC.